These T cell receptor beta chains were read from a single sample in a study of Ad26.COV2.S vaccination and SARS-CoV-2 variants. Produced via immunoSEQ multiplex PCR; TCRdb's table is partial and in-frame only. The sample lists 350,000 to 500,000 clones, about nine tenths seen once, with around 4.5% in the top ten. The sample consisted of peripheral blood, taken in a trial of Ad26.COV2.S vaccine versus placebo. Receptors were obtained from a person between 18 and 60 years old who received the Ad26.COV2.S COVID-19 vaccine or a placebo. CDR3s include the opening cysteine and the closing phenylalanine or tryptophan. A D gene is named only where the DNA matches it firmly. Rows may omit the clone size; those that give it use once, few, many or a size class.

clone_size cdr3_length j_call v_call d_call cdr3_nt cdr3_aa
NA 13 TRBJ2-7 TRBV24-1 NA TGTGCCACCAGTGACAGGCCTAACGGGGAGCAGTACTTC CATSDRPNGEQYF
NA 13 TRBJ1-1 TRBV24-1 NA TGTGCCACCAGTGCCCGGGGGAGCACTGAAGCTTTCTTT CATSARGSTEAFF
NA 16 TRBJ1-2 TRBV10-3 NA TGTGCCATCAGTGAGTCGGACAGCCTCACTAACTATGGCTACACCTTC CAISESDSLTNYGYTF
NA 16 TRBJ2-7 TRBV7-2 TRBD2 TGTGCCAGCAGCTTAGACGGAGGTAGCGGGAGGGCCGCGCAGTACTTC CASSLDGGSGRAAQYF
NA 12 TRBJ2-7 TRBV19 TRBD1 TGTGCCAGCGGGACAGGGGGAGCCGAGCAGTACTTC CASGTGGAEQYF
NA 11 TRBJ2-3 TRBV7-2 NA TGTGCCAGCAGCTTATCAGATACGCAGTATTTT CASSLSDTQYF
NA 12 TRBJ2-7 TRBV25-1 TRBD2 TGTGCCTCTGCTAGCGGGATATACGAGCAGTACTTC CASASGIYEQYF
NA 14 TRBJ2-5 TRBV9 NA TGTGCCAGCAGCCCCCTCCACAGCGGGGAGACCCAGTACTTC CASSPLHSGETQYF
few 16 TRBJ2-2 TRBV7-9 NA TGTGCCAGCAGCCCACGGATGGGGCATTTCTCCGGGGAGCTGTTTTTT CASSPRMGHFSGELFF
NA 16 TRBJ2-7 TRBV5-1 TRBD1 TGCGCCAGCAGCATCTTTAGGACAGGGGGCACGTACGAGCAGTACTTC CASSIFRTGGTYEQYF
once 16 TRBJ2-7 TRBV5-1 NA TGCGCCAGCAGCTCGGCCAAGGGTCTAAGCTCCTACGAGCAGTACTTC CASSSAKGLSSYEQYF
NA 14 TRBJ2-5 TRBV28 NA TGTGCCAGCAGTTCTGGGGAGCTTCCGAAGACCCAGTACTTC CASSSGELPKTQYF
NA 13 TRBJ2-7 TRBV9 NA TGTGCCAGCAGCTCAGTGGTAGGGGTTGAGCAGTACTTC CASSSVVGVEQYF
NA 12 TRBJ2-7 TRBV29-1 NA TGCAGCGTTGAAGTTAGGGACGGAGAGCAGTACTTC CSVEVRDGEQYF
NA 16 TRBJ1-3 TRBV18 NA TGTGCCAGCTCAGCTATACAGGGCCGCTCTGGAAACACCATATATTTT CASSAIQGRSGNTIYF
NA 15 TRBJ2-3 TRBV2 TRBD1 TGTGCCAGCAGCCAGGGACAGGATTACACAGATACGCAGTATTTT CASSQGQDYTDTQYF
NA 16 TRBJ1-4 TRBV24-1 NA TGTGCCACCGGGGGGGGGCCAGACGCGGCTAATGAAAAACTGTTTTTT CATGGGPDAANEKLFF
once 13 TRBJ1-2 TRBV12-3/TRBV12-4 NA TGTGCCAGCAGTTGGGGGACTAACTATGGCTACACCTTC CASSWGTNYGYTF
NA 12 TRBJ1-4 TRBV27 NA TGTGCCAGCAGTCCCTGGGGGGAAAAACTGTTTTTT CASSPWGEKLFF
NA 14 TRBJ2-3 TRBV20-1 TRBD2 TGCAGTGCTGGTGGAGCGGGAGCCACAGATACGCAGTATTTT CSAGGAGATDTQYF
NA 13 TRBJ1-2 TRBV3-1/TRBV3-2 NA TGTGCCAGCAGCTATGAGTCGGGGAGCGGCTACACCTTC CASSYESGSGYTF
NA 16 TRBJ2-2 TRBV24-1 NA TGTGCCACCAGTGACCCTGACTACGGGAGCACCGGGGAGCTGTTTTTT CATSDPDYGSTGELFF
once 12 TRBJ2-2 TRBV7-8 NA TGTGCCAGCAGCCATCCATCCGGGGAGCTGTTTTTT CASSHPSGELFF
once 15 TRBJ1-2 TRBV5-4 TRBD1 TGTGCCAGCAGCACCCCCCGGACAGGGACGGATGGCTACACCTTC CASSTPRTGTDGYTF
NA 15 TRBJ1-6 TRBV18 NA TGTGCCAGCTCAGCAGGGTTGGAGGGACATTCACCCCTCCACTTT CASSAGLEGHSPLHF
NA 16 TRBJ2-3 TRBV6-1 TRBD1 TGTGCCAGCAGTGTTGGGACAGGGGGAACCACAGATACGCAGTATTTT CASSVGTGGTTDTQYF
once 17 TRBJ2-2 TRBV27 TRBD2 TGTGCCAGCACCAATCGGGGACTAGCGGCGAACACCGGGGAGCTGTTTTTT CASTNRGLAANTGELFF
once 17 TRBJ2-1 TRBV21-1 NA TGTGCCAGCAGGTGCCTGACTAGCGCCCCTCATAAGGCTGAGCAGTTCTTC CASRCLTSAPHKAEQFF
NA 14 TRBJ2-7 TRBV7-3 NA TGTGCCAGCAGCCCATTTGGAGGGGCCTACGAGCAGTACTTC CASSPFGGAYEQYF
NA 13 TRBJ2-5 TRBV11-1 NA TGTGCCAGCAGCTTAGCAGCACGGGAGACCCAGTACTTC CASSLAARETQYF
NA 12 TRBJ2-3 TRBV7-9 NA TGTGCCAGCAGCCGAAGCACAGATACGCAGTATTTT CASSRSTDTQYF
NA 14 TRBJ2-7 TRBV20-1 TRBD2 TGCAGTGCTAGTGAGCGGGAGGTTCGGTGGGAGCAGTACTTC CSASEREVRWEQYF
NA 15 TRBJ1-2 TRBV9 NA TGTGCCAGCAGCGTAGCAACCGGGACAAGCTATGGCTACACCTTC CASSVATGTSYGYTF
NA 16 TRBJ2-2 TRBV14 NA TGTGCCAGCAGCCGGGGGGTGGTACGCGGACCCGGGGAGCTGTTTTTT CASSRGVVRGPGELFF
NA 15 TRBJ1-5 TRBV28 TRBD1 TGTGCCAGCAGCGCTAGGACAGGGCAAAATCAGCCCCAGCATTTT CASSARTGQNQPQHF
NA 17 TRBJ1-2 TRBV28 NA TGTGCCAGCAGTTTACCCCTGGGGAGGGAAAATGACTATGGCTACACCTTC CASSLPLGRENDYGYTF
NA 16 TRBJ1-3 TRBV29-1 NA TGCAGCGTTGTCGGTCTCGACAATTGGGCCAAAAACACCATATATTTT CSVVGLDNWAKNTIYF
NA 12 TRBJ2-7 TRBV5-6 NA TGTGCCAGCAGCTTGATAGCGAGGGAGCAGTACTTC CASSLIAREQYF
NA 15 TRBJ2-7 TRBV25-1 NA TGTGCCAGCAGTGAATCCGGGTTCACTTCCTACGAGCAGTACTTC CASSESGFTSYEQYF
NA 16 TRBJ2-1 TRBV9 TRBD2 TGTGCCAGCAGCGATGGGACTAGTTCGGTATACAATGAGCAGTTCTTC CASSDGTSSVYNEQFF
NA 14 TRBJ1-1 TRBV3-1/TRBV3-2 TRBD1 TGTGCCAGCAGCCAAACCGGGACAGGGGCTACAGCTTTCTTT CASSQTGTGATAFF
few 12 TRBJ2-2 TRBV7-3 NA TGTGCCAGCGGACTCCCAGCCGGGGAGCTGTTTTTT CASGLPAGELFF
NA 15 TRBJ2-5 TRBV11-1 TRBD1 TGTGCCAGCCGACCACAGGGGGGCCTACAAGAGACCCAGTACTTC CASRPQGGLQETQYF
NA 13 TRBJ2-5 TRBV5-1 NA TGCGCCAGCAGCTTAGGGTTCCAAGAGACCCAGTACTTC CASSLGFQETQYF
NA 15 TRBJ2-5 TRBV7-8 NA TGTGCCAGCAGCTTGAGGCAGACGGGGCAAGAGACCCAGTACTTC CASSLRQTGQETQYF
NA 14 TRBJ1-3 TRBV5-1 NA TGCGCCAGCAGCTTCTCAGGGACTGGAAACACCATATATTTT CASSFSGTGNTIYF
NA 13 TRBJ1-5 TRBV4-3 NA TGCGCCAGCAGCCAAGATCTCGATCAGCCCCAGCATTTT CASSQDLDQPQHF
NA 15 TRBJ2-5 TRBV7-2 NA TGTGCCAGCAGCTTAGTGATGGGGACCCAAGAGACCCAGTACTTC CASSLVMGTQETQYF
once 15 TRBJ2-7 TRBV3-1/TRBV3-2 TRBD2 TGTGCCAGCAGCCTTGGGGTAGCGGGGACTTACGAGCAGTACTTC CASSLGVAGTYEQYF
once 15 TRBJ2-1 TRBV28 NA TGTGCCAGCAGTTTAAGGGGCCTCCTCTACAATGAGCAGTTCTTC CASSLRGLLYNEQFF
NA 15 TRBJ1-5 TRBV5-6 NA TGTGCCAGCAGCTTGGGTATGGGCAGCAATCAGCCCCAGCATTTT CASSLGMGSNQPQHF
NA 15 TRBJ2-1 TRBV9 NA TGTGCCAGCAGCTCCGGGCTGGGCGGGTTCAATGAGCAGTTCTTC CASSSGLGGFNEQFF
NA 15 TRBJ1-6 TRBV7-9 NA TGTGCCAGCAGCCCAGGGGAGCCCTATAATTCACCCCTCCACTTT CASSPGEPYNSPLHF